The clone carrying this T cell receptor beta chain was counted many times. Its antigen is not identified. It was RNA transcripts that yielded the amplified TCR beta CDR3 regions. Initially, a first-round RT-PCR of the TCR CDR3 employed the HTBI primer set. TCRdb itself ran the multiplex PCR reads through MiXCR, one entry per CDR3 protein. The table has nearly 600,000 distinct CDR3 sequences, around 13% seen once. This record belongs to a study of T cells in Graves' hyperthyroidism and ophthalmopathy. Overall study results and limits: Appearing also in blood were most of the thyroid clonotypes expanded above 0.001.

Trimming left V 8 bases short and J 6 bases short, with 13 bases between. The CDR3 has 12 amino acids. Per the germline V gene, CDR1 is MNHEY and CDR2 is SMNVEV (reference sequence). The TCR comes from a woman in her 30s with Graves' hyperthyroidism that later progressed to Graves' ophthalmopathy. Sequencing used blood. The chain has TRBV27 and TRBJ1-1; D is uncertain. The CDR3 protein is CASGLNPAEAFF. In DNA form, the CDR3 reads TGTGCCAGCGGGCTCAACCCTGCTGAAGCTTTCTTT.